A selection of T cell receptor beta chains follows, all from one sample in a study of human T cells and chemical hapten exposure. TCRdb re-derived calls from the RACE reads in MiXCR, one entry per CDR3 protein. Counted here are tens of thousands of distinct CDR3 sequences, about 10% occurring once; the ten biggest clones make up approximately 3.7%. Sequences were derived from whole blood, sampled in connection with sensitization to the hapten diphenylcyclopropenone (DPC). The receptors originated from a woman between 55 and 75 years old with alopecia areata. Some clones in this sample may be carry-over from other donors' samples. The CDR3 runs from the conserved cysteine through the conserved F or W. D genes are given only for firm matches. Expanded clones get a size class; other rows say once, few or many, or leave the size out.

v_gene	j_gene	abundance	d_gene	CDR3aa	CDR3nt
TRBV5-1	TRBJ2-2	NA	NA	CASSAANTGELFF	TGCGCCAGCAGCGCCGCGAACACCGGGGAGCTGTTTTTT
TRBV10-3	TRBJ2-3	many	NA	CAISGSDTQYF	TGTGCCATCAGTGGGTCCGATACGCAGTATTTT
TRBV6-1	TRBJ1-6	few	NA	CASSDRRGSSPLHF	TGTGCCAGCAGTGATCGGCGGGGAAGTTCACCCCTCCACTTT
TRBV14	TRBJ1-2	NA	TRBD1	CASSQTGGFNYGYTF	TGTGCCAGCAGCCAGACAGGGGGCTTTAACTATGGCTACACCTTC
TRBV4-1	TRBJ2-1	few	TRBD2	CASSSEGGGAWNEQFF	TGCGCCAGCAGTTCGGAGGGCGGGGGGGCTTGGAATGAGCAGTTCTTC
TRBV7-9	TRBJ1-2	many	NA	CASSSWRGRSIGGYTF	TGTGCCAGCAGCTCATGGCGGGGGCGCAGTATAGGTGGCTACACCTTC
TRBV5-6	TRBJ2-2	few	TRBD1	CASSRRQGHTGELFF	TGTGCCAGCAGCCGACGACAGGGTCACACCGGGGAGCTGTTTTTT
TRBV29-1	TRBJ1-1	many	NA	CSAGDTEAFF	TGCAGCGCCGGGGACACTGAAGCTTTCTTT
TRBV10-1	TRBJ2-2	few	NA	CASRGITGELFF	TGCGCCAGCAGAGGAATCACCGGGGAGCTGTTTTTT
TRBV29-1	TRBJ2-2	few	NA	CSVLTGTPDTGELFF	TGCAGCGTACTAACCGGGACACCTGACACCGGGGAGCTGTTTTTT
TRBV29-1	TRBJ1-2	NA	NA	CSVESANYGYTF	TGCAGCGTTGAAAGTGCTAACTATGGCTACACCTTC
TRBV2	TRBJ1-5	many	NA	CASSDKTSGQPQHF	TGTGCCAGCAGTGACAAGACCTCGGGGCAGCCCCAGCATTTT
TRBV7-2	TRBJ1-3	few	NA	CASSLNGGTGNTIYF	TGTGCCAGCAGCTTAAATGGGGGCACTGGAAACACCATATATTTT
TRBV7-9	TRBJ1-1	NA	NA	CASSYTGSEAFF	TGTGCCAGCAGCTATACAGGGTCTGAAGCTTTCTTT
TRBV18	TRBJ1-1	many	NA	CASSPEGTEAFF	TGTGCCAGCTCGCCAGAGGGCACTGAAGCTTTCTTT
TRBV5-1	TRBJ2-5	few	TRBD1	CASSLVQGAAETQYF	TGCGCCAGCAGCTTGGTACAGGGGGCCGCGGAGACCCAGTACTTC
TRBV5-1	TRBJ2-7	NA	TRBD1	CASSQGQDLGEQYF	TGCGCCAGCAGCCAGGGACAGGACCTCGGCGAGCAGTACTTC
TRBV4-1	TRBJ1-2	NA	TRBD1	CASSTGQSYGYTF	TGCGCCAGCAGCACGGGACAGTCCTATGGCTACACCTTC
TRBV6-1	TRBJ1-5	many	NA	CASSEVGLGGIQPQHF	TGTGCCAGCAGTGAAGTGGGCTTAGGGGGAATTCAGCCCCAGCATTTT
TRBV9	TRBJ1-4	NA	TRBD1	CASSRDRGGEKLFF	TGTGCCAGCAGCCGGGACAGGGGAGGCGAAAAACTGTTTTTT
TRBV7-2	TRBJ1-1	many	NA	CASSPMTGGAFF	TGTGCCAGCAGCCCGATGACGGGCGGGGCTTTCTTT
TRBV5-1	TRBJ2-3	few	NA	CASSLAHLREDTQYF	TGCGCCAGCAGCTTGGCCCACCTGCGGGAAGATACGCAGTATTTT
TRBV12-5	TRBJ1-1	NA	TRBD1	CASGLGGQGPTEAFF	TGTGCTAGTGGTTTGGGAGGACAGGGCCCCACTGAAGCTTTCTTT
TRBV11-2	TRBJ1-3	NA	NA	CASSPSPYSGNTIYF	TGTGCCAGCAGCCCGAGCCCGTACTCTGGAAACACCATATATTTT
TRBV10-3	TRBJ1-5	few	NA	CATRLESNQPQHF	TGTGCCACCCGATTAGAAAGCAATCAGCCCCAGCATTTT
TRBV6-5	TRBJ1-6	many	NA	CASSQTGRNSPLHF	TGTGCCAGCAGTCAAACGGGGCGAAATTCACCCCTCCACTTT
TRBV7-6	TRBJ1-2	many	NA	CASSPRGSNYGYTF	TGTGCCAGCAGCCCTAGGGGGTCTAACTATGGCTACACCTTC
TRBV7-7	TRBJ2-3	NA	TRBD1	CASSFGTGNADTQYF	TGTGCTAGCAGCTTTGGGACAGGGAACGCAGATACGCAGTATTTT
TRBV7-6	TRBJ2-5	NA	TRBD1	CASSTGQGGSETQYF	TGTGCCAGCAGCACGGGACAGGGGGGTTCAGAGACCCAGTACTTC
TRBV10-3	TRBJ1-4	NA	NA	CAISSGVTAINEKLFF	TGTGCCATCAGTTCAGGCGTGACAGCTATTAATGAAAAACTGTTTTTT
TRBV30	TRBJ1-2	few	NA	CAWSVDNYGYTF	TGTGCCTGGAGTGTAGACAACTATGGCTACACCTTC
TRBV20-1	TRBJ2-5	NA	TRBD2	CSARIAGAFRTQYF	TGCAGTGCTAGAATAGCGGGGGCCTTCAGGACCCAGTACTTC
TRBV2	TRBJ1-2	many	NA	CARQQEVSYGYTF	TGTGCCCGACAACAGGAAGTTTCCTATGGCTACACCTTC
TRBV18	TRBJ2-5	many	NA	CASSPPDSRETQYF	TGTGCCAGCTCACCACCTGACAGCCGTGAGACCCAGTACTTC
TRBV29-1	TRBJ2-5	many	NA	CSVIQGQETQYF	TGCAGCGTTATCCAGGGACAAGAGACCCAGTACTTC
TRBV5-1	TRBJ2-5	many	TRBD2	CASSSGTSGGRETQYF	TGCGCCAGCAGCTCGGGGACTAGCGGGGGGAGAGAGACCCAGTACTTC
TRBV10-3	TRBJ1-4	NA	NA	CAISESRGTNEKLFF	TGTGCCATCAGTGAGTCGAGGGGGACTAATGAAAAACTGTTTTTT
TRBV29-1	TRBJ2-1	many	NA	CSVEMGVSYNEQFF	TGCAGCGTTGAGATGGGGGTCTCCTACAATGAGCAGTTCTTC
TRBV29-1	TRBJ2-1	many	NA	CSAPGNVNNEQFF	TGCAGCGCCCCGGGAAACGTCAACAATGAGCAGTTCTTC
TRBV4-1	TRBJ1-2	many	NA	CASSQKTGRSGYGYTF	TGCGCCAGCAGCCAAAAAACAGGGCGCTCAGGCTATGGCTACACCTTC
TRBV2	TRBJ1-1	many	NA	CASSELGANTEAFF	TGTGCCAGCAGTGAGCTGGGCGCGAACACTGAAGCTTTCTTT
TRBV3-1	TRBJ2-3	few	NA	CASSGLLESQYF	TGTGCCAGCAGCGGCCTACTAGAATCGCAGTATTTT
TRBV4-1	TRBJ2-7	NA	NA	CASSQDWSSYEQYF	TGCGCCAGCAGCCAAGATTGGTCCAGCTACGAGCAGTACTTC
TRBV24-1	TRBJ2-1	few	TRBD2	CATSQGLAGNEQFF	TGTGCCACCAGCCAGGGACTAGCGGGCAATGAGCAGTTCTTC
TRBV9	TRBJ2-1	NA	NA	CASSVYSNEQFF	TGTGCCAGCAGCGTATATTCCAATGAGCAGTTCTTC
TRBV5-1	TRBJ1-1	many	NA	CASSLEGARGTEAFF	TGCGCCAGCAGCTTGGAAGGGGCGCGGGGCACTGAAGCTTTCTTT
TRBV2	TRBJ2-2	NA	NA	CASSEMGNTGELFF	TGTGCCAGCAGTGAAATGGGGAACACCGGGGAGCTGTTTTTT
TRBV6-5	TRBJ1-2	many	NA	CASRWVGGYTF	TGTGCCAGCAGATGGGTAGGAGGCTACACCTTC
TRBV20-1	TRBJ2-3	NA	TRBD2	CSASNSLAGDTDTQYF	TGCAGTGCTAGTAACAGCCTAGCGGGGGACACAGATACGCAGTATTTT
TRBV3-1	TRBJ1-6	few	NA	CASSQEGGSPLHF	TGTGCCAGCAGCCAAGAAGGTGGATCACCCCTCCACTTT
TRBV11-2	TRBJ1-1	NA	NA	CASSPVAGMGYTEAFF	TGTGCCAGCAGCCCTGTGGCCGGGATGGGGTACACTGAAGCTTTCTTT
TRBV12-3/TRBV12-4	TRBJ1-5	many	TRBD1	CASSGTVVSNQPQHF	TGTGCCAGCAGTGGGACAGTAGTTAGCAATCAGCCCCAGCATTTT
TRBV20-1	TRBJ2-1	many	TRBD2	CSARALAGGPYNEQFF	TGCAGTGCTAGAGCTTTGGCGGGGGGGCCTTACAATGAGCAGTTCTTC
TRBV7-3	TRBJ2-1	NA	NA	CASSLIAGSYNEQFF	TGTGCCAGCAGCTTAATAGCTGGCTCCTACAATGAGCAGTTCTTC